Listed here are 10 T cell receptor beta chains from one sample, sequenced in a study of blood T cell repertoires in COVID-19. Clones were sequenced by immunoSEQ multiplex PCR, and TCRdb holds only the in-frame ones, with some missing. The sample lists roughly 86,000 clones, about four fifths occurring once. The sequencing input was peripheral blood. Receptor source: a woman aged 70 to 79 with acute or convalescent COVID-19.

This clone was seen just once. V and J are TRBV9 and TRBJ2-5; the D is unclear. This CDR3 region has 14 residues. Germline V gene lookup returns CDR1 SGDLS and CDR2 YYNGEE. V was cut by 0 bases and J by 2 bases, with 8 bases left in between. The CDR3 nucleotides are TGTGCCAGCAGCGTAGGATCAGGACAAGAGACCCAGTACTTC. Translation gives CASSVGSGQETQYF.

The genes are TRBV5-5 and TRBJ1-5; the match to TRBD1 covers 8 bases. The CDR3 spans 15 residues. The V gene's germline CDR1 is SGHKS and CDR2 YYEKEE (reference sequence). The V and J ends lost 0 bases and 6 bases, in that order; junction bases with no gene match: 5. The CDR3 loop is CASSLGGTGTQPQHF. CDR3 coding DNA: TGTGCCAGCAGCTTGGGAGGGACAGGAACTCAGCCCCAGCATTTT.

This chain uses TRBV27 with TRBJ1-2; a weak D match, TRBD1 (6 bases). This CDR3 contains 16 residues. V was cut by 5 bases and J by 2 bases, with 18 bases left in between. CDR1 and CDR2 (germline): MNHEY, SMNVEV (reference sequence). The CDR3 bases are TGTGCCAGCAGTCGGACCCCGGGACATTTGAACTATGGCTACACCTTC. This translates into CASSRTPGHLNYGYTF.

This clone was seen once. The rearrangement links TRBV9 to TRBJ1-4; 8 bases agree with TRBD1. CDR1 is SGDLS and CDR2 is YYNGEE in the germline V gene. The CDR3 is 16 amino acids. V was pared by 3 bases and J by 0 bases, with 4 bases of the junction left unmatched. In DNA form, the CDR3 reads TGTGCCAGCAGCGGAGGGACAGGCTCAACTAATGAAAAACTGTTTTTT. Translated, it gives CASSGGTGSTNEKLFF. The whole variable domain, filled in from reference TRBV9 and TRBJ1-4, reads DSGVTQTPKHLITATGQRVTLRCSPRSGDLSVYWYQQSLDQGLQFLIQYYNGEERAKGNILERFSAQQFPDLHSELNLSSLELGDSALYFCASSGGTGSTNEKLFFGSGTQLSVL.

This clone was seen just once. V usage is TRBV5-1 and J usage is TRBJ1-4, with TRBD1 matching over 7 bases. Unmatched junction bases numbered 4, after V lost 1 base and J lost 7 bases. Germline lookup yields CDR1 SGHRS and CDR2 YFSETQ. The length of the CDR3 is 14 residues. The CDR3, as DNA: TGCGCCAGCAGCTTGAGGGCAGGGGGTGAAAAACTGTTTTTT. Translation gives CASSLRAGGEKLFF.

The chain couples TRBV19 to TRBJ2-5; 9 bases match TRBD2. The germline V gene has CDR1 LNHDA and CDR2 SQIVND (reference sequence). The CDR3 has 15 residues. With 4 bases clipped from V and 3 bases from J, the junction kept 6 bases outside the gene matches. CDR3 protein: CASSSGLAGKETQYF. The CDR3 DNA follows: TGTGCCAGTAGTAGCGGGCTAGCGGGGAAAGAGACCCAGTACTTC.

This clone was seen once. The chain uses TRBV5-1 and TRBJ2-1; the match to TRBD2 covers 8 bases. V lost 5 bases to trimming and J lost 4 bases; unmatched junction nucleotides: 11. CDR1 is SGHRS and CDR2 is YFSETQ in the germline V gene. The CDR3 is 16 residues long. In nucleotides, the CDR3 is TGCGCCAGCAGAATCCTAAAGCGGGGGTTATACAATGAGCAGTTCTTC. Encoded protein: CASRILKRGLYNEQFF.

This clone turned up a few times. The chain employs TRBV6-5 and TRBJ1-6; D ambiguous. Looked up from germline, CDR1 is MNHEY and CDR2 is SVGAGI. The CDR3 covers 13 residues. The germline V and J ends were trimmed by 10 bases and 6 bases, with 13 bases remaining between them. As DNA, the CDR3 is TGTGCCAATAAGGCCACTATTAATTCACCCCTCCACTTT. Translation: CANKATINSPLHF.

V usage is TRBV5-1 and J usage is TRBJ2-1, with no clear D. V dropped 1 base and J dropped 5 bases, with 7 bases sitting between them. CDR1 SGHRS and CDR2 YFSETQ come from the germline V gene. CDR3 length: 13 amino acids. The CDR3 sequence is CASSLFSDNEQFF. The CDR3 DNA sequence: TGCGCCAGCAGCTTGTTTTCGGACAATGAGCAGTTCTTC.

J is TRBJ2-7 and V is TRBV7-8, with a tentative D call TRBD1 (5 bases). Germline V gene lookup returns CDR1 SGHVS and CDR2 FQNEAQ. The CDR3 runs 11 residues. V lost 5 bases, J lost 9 bases, and 11 bases lay in between. The CDR3 protein is CASSTGRGQYF. The CDR3 DNA reads TGTGCCAGCAGCACCGGAAGGGGGCAGTACTTC.